The rows below give T cell receptor beta chains drawn from one sample of a study of blood T cell repertoires in COVID-19. The method was immunoSEQ multiplex PCR; TCRdb's version includes in-frame clones alone and lacks a portion of them. This sample carries under 250,000 clones, more than 70% of them seen once, and the ten largest clones take under 8%. Sequenced: peripheral blood. These receptors were taken from a woman in her 30s with COVID-19, enrolled during active disease. The CDR3 runs from the conserved cysteine through the conserved F or W. A D gene is named only where the DNA matches it firmly. The size field is filled for only some rows; it gives once, few, many or a size class.

cdr3_nt: TGTGCCAGCAGCTTAGCTCAGCGGGGAAAAGAGACCCAGTACTTC
cdr3_aa: CASSLAQRGKETQYF
clone_size: -
j_call: TRBJ2-5
v_call: TRBV7-9
d_call: TRBD2

cdr3_nt: TGTGCCAGCAGCCCCTGGGACAGTTATGGCTACACCTTC
cdr3_aa: CASSPWDSYGYTF
clone_size: once
j_call: TRBJ1-2
v_call: TRBV14
d_call: TRBD1

cdr3_nt: TGCGCCAGCAGCTCGACAGGGGGGAAATCCGGGGAGCTGTTTTTT
cdr3_aa: CASSSTGGKSGELFF
clone_size: -
j_call: TRBJ2-2
v_call: TRBV5-1
d_call: TRBD1

cdr3_nt: TGTGCCAGCAGTGACGGAGTAGCGGGAGGTCGGGAGCAGTTCTTC
cdr3_aa: CASSDGVAGGREQFF
clone_size: -
j_call: TRBJ2-1
v_call: TRBV6-4
d_call: TRBD2

cdr3_nt: TGTGCCAGCAGCTTAGGGACAGGGGACACCGGGGAGCTGTTTTTT
cdr3_aa: CASSLGTGDTGELFF
clone_size: -
j_call: TRBJ2-2
v_call: TRBV11-3
d_call: TRBD1

cdr3_nt: TGTGCCAGCAGCTCAGGGAACCATGGCTACACCTTC
cdr3_aa: CASSSGNHGYTF
clone_size: -
j_call: TRBJ1-2
v_call: TRBV5-6
d_call: -

cdr3_nt: TGTGCCACGATCTCCGGGACAGGGGTGGATCAGCCCCAGCATTTT
cdr3_aa: CATISGTGVDQPQHF
clone_size: -
j_call: TRBJ1-5
v_call: TRBV28
d_call: TRBD1

cdr3_nt: TGTGCCAGCAGCCTTGTCGACGAGCAGTACTTC
cdr3_aa: CASSLVDEQYF
clone_size: -
j_call: TRBJ2-7
v_call: TRBV12-3/TRBV12-4
d_call: -

cdr3_nt: TGTGCCAGCAGCTTAAAGGGACAGGGGGCCTACAATGAGCAGTTCTTC
cdr3_aa: CASSLKGQGAYNEQFF
clone_size: -
j_call: TRBJ2-1
v_call: TRBV7-9
d_call: TRBD1

cdr3_nt: TGTGCCAGTAGTCCGTGGGGCAGGGGAGGGACCCTCTATGGCTACACCTTC
cdr3_aa: CASSPWGRGGTLYGYTF
clone_size: -
j_call: TRBJ1-2
v_call: TRBV19
d_call: -

cdr3_nt: TGTGCCAGCAGCGTAGGGACTAGCGGTTACAATGAGCAGTTCTTC
cdr3_aa: CASSVGTSGYNEQFF
clone_size: -
j_call: TRBJ2-1
v_call: TRBV9
d_call: TRBD2

cdr3_nt: TGTGCCAGCAGCAACTCAGGGATCGATAATTCACCCCTCCACTTT
cdr3_aa: CASSNSGIDNSPLHF
clone_size: -
j_call: TRBJ1-6
v_call: TRBV11-3
d_call: -

cdr3_nt: TGTGCCAGCAGCTTAGGCACCTCATCGGGGGGTCGAGGCTACACCTTC
cdr3_aa: CASSLGTSSGGRGYTF
clone_size: once
j_call: TRBJ1-2
v_call: TRBV7-2
d_call: -

cdr3_nt: TGCGCCAGCAGCTTGGGGGACAGGGATTCCTACGAGCAGTACTTC
cdr3_aa: CASSLGDRDSYEQYF
clone_size: -
j_call: TRBJ2-7
v_call: TRBV5-1
d_call: TRBD1

cdr3_nt: TGCGCCAGCAGGGGGACAGGCCCAAATGAGCAGTTCTTC
cdr3_aa: CASRGTGPNEQFF
clone_size: -
j_call: TRBJ2-1
v_call: TRBV10-2
d_call: TRBD1

cdr3_nt: TGCGCCAGCAGCGAGGGGGCCTATAGCAATCAGCCCCAGCATTTT
cdr3_aa: CASSEGAYSNQPQHF
clone_size: -
j_call: TRBJ1-5
v_call: TRBV10-2
d_call: TRBD1

cdr3_nt: TGTGCCAGCAGAGTGGGACTTTCCCGGGAGACCCAGTACTTC
cdr3_aa: CASRVGLSRETQYF
clone_size: -
j_call: TRBJ2-5
v_call: TRBV6-5
d_call: -

cdr3_nt: TGCGCCAGCAGCTTGGCGGGACTAGCGGGAATCAATGAGCAGTTCTTC
cdr3_aa: CASSLAGLAGINEQFF
clone_size: -
j_call: TRBJ2-1
v_call: TRBV5-1
d_call: TRBD2

cdr3_nt: TGCAGCGTTGAAGTTCGGGGCACTGAAGCTTTCTTT
cdr3_aa: CSVEVRGTEAFF
clone_size: once
j_call: TRBJ1-1
v_call: TRBV29-1
d_call: -

cdr3_nt: TGTGCCACCCCAAGGGAGGGGGGCACCGGGGAGCTGTTTTTT
cdr3_aa: CATPREGGTGELFF
clone_size: -
j_call: TRBJ2-2
v_call: TRBV28
d_call: -

cdr3_nt: TGTGCCAGTAGGATTGTCGCAGGGGGCGAGACTGAAGCTTTCTTT
cdr3_aa: CASRIVAGGETEAFF
clone_size: -
j_call: TRBJ1-1
v_call: TRBV19
d_call: TRBD1

cdr3_nt: TGTGCCAGCAGCCATTACGCGGAGCAGTACTTC
cdr3_aa: CASSHYAEQYF
clone_size: few
j_call: TRBJ2-7
v_call: TRBV3-1/TRBV3-2
d_call: -

cdr3_nt: TGTGCCAGCAGCCCCATAACTCCTCGGGATGCTAACTATGGCTACACCTTC
cdr3_aa: CASSPITPRDANYGYTF
clone_size: -
j_call: TRBJ1-2
v_call: TRBV5-6
d_call: -

cdr3_nt: TGTGCCAGCAGCTTGGGCGCCTCGAGGAACTATGGCTACACCTTC
cdr3_aa: CASSLGASRNYGYTF
clone_size: -
j_call: TRBJ1-2
v_call: TRBV5-5
d_call: -

cdr3_nt: TGTGCCAGCAGTTATGGGGAGCGGGGAGGGGAGACCCAGTACTTC
cdr3_aa: CASSYGERGGETQYF
clone_size: once
j_call: TRBJ2-5
v_call: TRBV7-2
d_call: TRBD2

cdr3_nt: TGCGCCAGCAGCCAAGATCGGGGGGGTTGGTCCACAGATACGCAGTATTTT
cdr3_aa: CASSQDRGGWSTDTQYF
clone_size: once
j_call: TRBJ2-3
v_call: TRBV4-3
d_call: TRBD2

cdr3_nt: TGCGCCAGCAGCCTAGGACAGGGAAACTATGGCTACACCTTC
cdr3_aa: CASSLGQGNYGYTF
clone_size: once
j_call: TRBJ1-2
v_call: TRBV4-3
d_call: TRBD1

cdr3_nt: TGCGCCAGCAGCCGACAGGGGACAAGCACAGATACGCAGTATTTT
cdr3_aa: CASSRQGTSTDTQYF
clone_size: -
j_call: TRBJ2-3
v_call: TRBV5-1
d_call: TRBD1

cdr3_nt: TGTGCCAGCAGCTTAGCAGGGATGTCTAGCGGAGGCCAAGAGACCCAGTACTTC
cdr3_aa: CASSLAGMSSGGQETQYF
clone_size: -
j_call: TRBJ2-5
v_call: TRBV11-3
d_call: TRBD2

cdr3_nt: TGTGCCAGCAGCTCCGCAACCGATAGCGGGATGAGCTCCTACAATGAGCAGTTCTTC
cdr3_aa: CASSSATDSGMSSYNEQFF
clone_size: once
j_call: TRBJ2-1
v_call: TRBV11-3
d_call: TRBD2

cdr3_nt: TGTGCCAGTAATCCGGAGGGGACGAACACTGAAGCTTTCTTT
cdr3_aa: CASNPEGTNTEAFF
clone_size: -
j_call: TRBJ1-1
v_call: TRBV19
d_call: -

cdr3_nt: TGTGCCAGCAGCTTAGGGCAGGGGGAAAAACTGTTTTTT
cdr3_aa: CASSLGQGEKLFF
clone_size: -
j_call: TRBJ1-4
v_call: TRBV7-9
d_call: -

cdr3_nt: TGCGCCTACACAGGGAAAGTAGCCTACGAGCAGTACTTC
cdr3_aa: CAYTGKVAYEQYF
clone_size: -
j_call: TRBJ2-7
v_call: TRBV5-1
d_call: -

cdr3_nt: TGTGCCAGCAGTACAGGGGGCAATCAGCCCCAGCATTTT
cdr3_aa: CASSTGGNQPQHF
clone_size: few
j_call: TRBJ1-5
v_call: TRBV7-9
d_call: TRBD1

cdr3_nt: TGTGCCAGCAGCACCTGGGACAGCCAGGACATTCAGTACTTC
cdr3_aa: CASSTWDSQDIQYF
clone_size: -
j_call: TRBJ2-4
v_call: TRBV9
d_call: TRBD1

cdr3_nt: TGTGCCAGCAGTTACACCCCCATGGGGGGCCAAGAGACCCAGTACTTC
cdr3_aa: CASSYTPMGGQETQYF
clone_size: -
j_call: TRBJ2-5
v_call: TRBV6-2/TRBV6-3
d_call: -

cdr3_nt: TGTGCCAGCAGGGCGATACAGGGAGCCAACTATGGCTACACCTTC
cdr3_aa: CASRAIQGANYGYTF
clone_size: few
j_call: TRBJ1-2
v_call: TRBV14
d_call: -

cdr3_nt: TGTGCCAGCAGTCCGGGGGGGTTAGAGACCCAGTACTTC
cdr3_aa: CASSPGGLETQYF
clone_size: -
j_call: TRBJ2-5
v_call: TRBV12-3/TRBV12-4
d_call: TRBD2

cdr3_nt: TGTGCCAGCAGCGATCTCAGGGGGGACACTGAAGCTTTCTTT
cdr3_aa: CASSDLRGDTEAFF
clone_size: -
j_call: TRBJ1-1
v_call: TRBV9
d_call: TRBD1

cdr3_nt: TGTGCCAGCAGCCAAGTTGTCGGCGGGGGGGGAGATACGCAGTATTTT
cdr3_aa: CASSQVVGGGGDTQYF
clone_size: once
j_call: TRBJ2-3
v_call: TRBV4-2
d_call: TRBD2

cdr3_nt: TGTGCCAGCAGCCTCAGGTGGGCGACAGGGAGGTCCAATCAGCCCCAGCATTTT
cdr3_aa: CASSLRWATGRSNQPQHF
clone_size: -
j_call: TRBJ1-5
v_call: TRBV7-2
d_call: TRBD1

cdr3_nt: TGTGCCAGCAGCTTACGTGGGCTAGCGGGGGCGGGTTCGGTAGGCAATGAGCAGTTCTTC
cdr3_aa: CASSLRGLAGAGSVGNEQFF
clone_size: -
j_call: TRBJ2-1
v_call: TRBV7-6
d_call: TRBD2

cdr3_nt: TGTGCCAGCAGCTCGGACAGGTACTCTGGAAACACCATATATTTT
cdr3_aa: CASSSDRYSGNTIYF
clone_size: once
j_call: TRBJ1-3
v_call: TRBV7-9
d_call: TRBD1

cdr3_nt: TGCGCCACCCTCGGCGGCACAGGGGGATGGACCGGGGAGCTGTTTTTT
cdr3_aa: CATLGGTGGWTGELFF
clone_size: -
j_call: TRBJ2-2
v_call: TRBV10-2
d_call: TRBD1

cdr3_nt: TGTGCCAGCAGCTTTATGAGGAGTGAGCAGTTCTTC
cdr3_aa: CASSFMRSEQFF
clone_size: -
j_call: TRBJ2-1
v_call: TRBV5-6
d_call: -

cdr3_nt: TGTGCCAGCAGCCAAGAGCGGGGCCCCTACGAGCAGTACTTC
cdr3_aa: CASSQERGPYEQYF
clone_size: -
j_call: TRBJ2-7
v_call: TRBV14
d_call: -

cdr3_nt: TGTGCCAGCAGCGCCCAGACAGGGGAGGCTTTCTTT
cdr3_aa: CASSAQTGEAFF
clone_size: -
j_call: TRBJ1-1
v_call: TRBV9
d_call: TRBD1

cdr3_nt: TGTGCCAGCAGTTACTCGAGGAGGGGCACGGGCTACACCTTC
cdr3_aa: CASSYSRRGTGYTF
clone_size: -
j_call: TRBJ1-2
v_call: TRBV6-5
d_call: -

cdr3_nt: TGTGCCAGCAGCCAAGAAGCCAGCCGAGGGGAGACCCAGTACTTC
cdr3_aa: CASSQEASRGETQYF
clone_size: once
j_call: TRBJ2-5
v_call: TRBV4-2
d_call: -

cdr3_nt: TGTGCCAGCAGTTTGGCAGGACTACCGTACACCGGGGAGCTGTTTTTT
cdr3_aa: CASSLAGLPYTGELFF
clone_size: -
j_call: TRBJ2-2
v_call: TRBV27
d_call: -

cdr3_nt: TGTGCCAGCAGCTTATTAACTAGCGGGGGGGGCGACACCGGGGAGCTGTTTTTT
cdr3_aa: CASSLLTSGGGDTGELFF
clone_size: -
j_call: TRBJ2-2
v_call: TRBV5-8
d_call: TRBD2

cdr3_nt: TGTGCCAGCAGCCGACTACAGGGGAATGAGCAGTTCTTC
cdr3_aa: CASSRLQGNEQFF
clone_size: -
j_call: TRBJ2-1
v_call: TRBV3-1/TRBV3-2
d_call: TRBD1